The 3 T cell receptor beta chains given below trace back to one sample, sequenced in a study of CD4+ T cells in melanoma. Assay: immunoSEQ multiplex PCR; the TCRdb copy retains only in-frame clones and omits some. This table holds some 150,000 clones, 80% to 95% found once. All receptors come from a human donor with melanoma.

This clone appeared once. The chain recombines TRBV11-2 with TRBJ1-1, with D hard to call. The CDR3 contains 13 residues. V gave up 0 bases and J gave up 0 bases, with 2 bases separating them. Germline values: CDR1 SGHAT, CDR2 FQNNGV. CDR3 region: CASSLDLNTEAFF. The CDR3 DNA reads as TGTGCCAGCAGCTTAGATTTGAACACTGAAGCTTTCTTT.

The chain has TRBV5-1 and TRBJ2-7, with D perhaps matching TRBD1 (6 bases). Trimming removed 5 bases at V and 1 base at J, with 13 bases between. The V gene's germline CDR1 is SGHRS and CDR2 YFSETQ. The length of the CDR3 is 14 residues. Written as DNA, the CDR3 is TGCGCCAGCAGACACGCGACAGGATCCTACGAGCAGTACTTC. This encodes CASRHATGSYEQYF.

The CDR3 is CASSHRTSGGQETQYF. DNA for the CDR3: TGTGCCAGCAGCCACCGGACTAGCGGGGGGCAAGAGACCCAGTACTTC. The chain employs TRBV11-2 and TRBJ2-5; 14 bases align to TRBD2. With V trimmed by 5 bases and J by 2 bases, 4 bases remained unmatched. The CDR3 totals 16 residues. In germline, CDR1 is SGHAT, CDR2 FQNNGV.